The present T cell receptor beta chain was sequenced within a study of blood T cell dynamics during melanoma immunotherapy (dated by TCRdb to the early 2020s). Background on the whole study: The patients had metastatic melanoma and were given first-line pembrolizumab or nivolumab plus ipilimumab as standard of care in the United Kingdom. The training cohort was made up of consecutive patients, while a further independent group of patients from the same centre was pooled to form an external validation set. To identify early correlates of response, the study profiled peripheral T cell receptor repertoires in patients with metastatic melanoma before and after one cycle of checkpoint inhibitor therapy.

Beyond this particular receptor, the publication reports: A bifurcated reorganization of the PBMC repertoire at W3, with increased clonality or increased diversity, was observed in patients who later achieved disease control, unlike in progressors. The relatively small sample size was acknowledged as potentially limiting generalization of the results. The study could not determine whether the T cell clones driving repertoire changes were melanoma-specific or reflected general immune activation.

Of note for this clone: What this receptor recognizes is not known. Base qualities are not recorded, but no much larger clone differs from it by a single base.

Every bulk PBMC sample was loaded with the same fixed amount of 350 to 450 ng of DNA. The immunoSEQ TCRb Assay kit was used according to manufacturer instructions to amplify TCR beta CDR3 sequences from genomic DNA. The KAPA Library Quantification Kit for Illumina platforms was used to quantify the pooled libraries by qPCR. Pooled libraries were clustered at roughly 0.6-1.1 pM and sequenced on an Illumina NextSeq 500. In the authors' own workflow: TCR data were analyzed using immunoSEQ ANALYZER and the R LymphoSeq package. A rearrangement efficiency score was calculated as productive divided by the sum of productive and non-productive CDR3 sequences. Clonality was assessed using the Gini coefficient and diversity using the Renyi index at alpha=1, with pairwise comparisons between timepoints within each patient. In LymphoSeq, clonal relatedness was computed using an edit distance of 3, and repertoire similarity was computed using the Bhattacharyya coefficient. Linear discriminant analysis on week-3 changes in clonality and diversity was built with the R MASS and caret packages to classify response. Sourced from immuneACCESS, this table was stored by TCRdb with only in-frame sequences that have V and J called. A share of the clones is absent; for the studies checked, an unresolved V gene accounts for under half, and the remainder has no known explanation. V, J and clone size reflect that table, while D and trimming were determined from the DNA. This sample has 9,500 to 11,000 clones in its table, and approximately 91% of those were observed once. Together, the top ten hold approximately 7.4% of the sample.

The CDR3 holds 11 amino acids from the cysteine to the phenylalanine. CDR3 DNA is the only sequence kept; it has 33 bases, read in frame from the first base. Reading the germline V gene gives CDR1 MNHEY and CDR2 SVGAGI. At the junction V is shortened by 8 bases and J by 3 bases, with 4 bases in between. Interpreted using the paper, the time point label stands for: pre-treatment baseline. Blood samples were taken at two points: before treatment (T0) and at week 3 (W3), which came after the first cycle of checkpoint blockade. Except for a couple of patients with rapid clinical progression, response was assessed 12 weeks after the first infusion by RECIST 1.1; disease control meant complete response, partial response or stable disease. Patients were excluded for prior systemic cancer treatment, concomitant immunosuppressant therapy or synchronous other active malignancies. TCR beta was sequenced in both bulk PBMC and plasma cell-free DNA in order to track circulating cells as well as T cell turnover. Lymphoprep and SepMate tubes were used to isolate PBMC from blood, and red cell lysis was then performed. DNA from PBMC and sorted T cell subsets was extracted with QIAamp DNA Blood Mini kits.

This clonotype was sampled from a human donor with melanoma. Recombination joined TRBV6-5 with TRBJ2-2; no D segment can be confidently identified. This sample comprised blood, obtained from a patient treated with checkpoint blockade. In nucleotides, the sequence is TGTGCCAGCGGGGACACCGGGGAGCTGTTTTTT. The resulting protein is CASGDTGELFF.